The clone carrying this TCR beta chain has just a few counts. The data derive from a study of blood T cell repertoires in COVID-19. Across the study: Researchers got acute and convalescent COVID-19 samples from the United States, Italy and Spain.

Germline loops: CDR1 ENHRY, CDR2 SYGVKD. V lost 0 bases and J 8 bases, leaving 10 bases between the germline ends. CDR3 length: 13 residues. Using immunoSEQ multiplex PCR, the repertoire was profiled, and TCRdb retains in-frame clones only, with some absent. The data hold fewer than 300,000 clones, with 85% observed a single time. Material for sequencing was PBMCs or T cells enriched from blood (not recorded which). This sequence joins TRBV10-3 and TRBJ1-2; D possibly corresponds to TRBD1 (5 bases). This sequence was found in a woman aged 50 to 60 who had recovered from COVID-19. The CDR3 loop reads CAISESGGTGYTF. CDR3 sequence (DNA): TGTGCCATCAGTGAGTCCGGGGGGACGGGCTACACCTTC.